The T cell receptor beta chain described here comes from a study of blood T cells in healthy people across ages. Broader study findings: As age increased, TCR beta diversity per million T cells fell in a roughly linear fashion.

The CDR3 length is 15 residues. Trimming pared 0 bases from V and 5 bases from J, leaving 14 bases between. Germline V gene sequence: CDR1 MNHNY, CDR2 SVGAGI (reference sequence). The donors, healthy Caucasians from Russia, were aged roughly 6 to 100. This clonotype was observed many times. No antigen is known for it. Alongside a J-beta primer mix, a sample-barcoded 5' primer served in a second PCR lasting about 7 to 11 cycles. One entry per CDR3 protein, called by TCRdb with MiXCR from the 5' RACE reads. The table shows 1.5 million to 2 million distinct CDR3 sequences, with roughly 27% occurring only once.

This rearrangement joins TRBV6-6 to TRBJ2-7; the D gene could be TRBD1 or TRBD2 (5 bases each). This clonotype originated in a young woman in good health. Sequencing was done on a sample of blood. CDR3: CASSYSWDRRNEQYF. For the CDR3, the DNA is TGTGCCAGCAGTTACTCGTGGGACCGGAGAAACGAGCAGTACTTC.